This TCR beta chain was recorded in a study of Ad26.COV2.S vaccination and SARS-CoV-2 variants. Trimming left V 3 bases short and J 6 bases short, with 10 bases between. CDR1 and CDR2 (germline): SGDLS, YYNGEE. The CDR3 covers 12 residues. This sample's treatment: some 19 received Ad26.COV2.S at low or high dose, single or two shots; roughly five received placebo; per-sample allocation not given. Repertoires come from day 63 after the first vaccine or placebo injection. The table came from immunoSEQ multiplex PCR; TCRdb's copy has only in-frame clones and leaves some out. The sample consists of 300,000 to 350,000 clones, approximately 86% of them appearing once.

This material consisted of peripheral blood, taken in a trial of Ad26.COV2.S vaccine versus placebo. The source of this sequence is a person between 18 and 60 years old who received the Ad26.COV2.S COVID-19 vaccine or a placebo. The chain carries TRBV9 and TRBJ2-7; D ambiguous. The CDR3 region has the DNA TGTGCCAGCAGCGCCTTTACATCCGAGCAGTACTTC. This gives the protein CASSAFTSEQYF.